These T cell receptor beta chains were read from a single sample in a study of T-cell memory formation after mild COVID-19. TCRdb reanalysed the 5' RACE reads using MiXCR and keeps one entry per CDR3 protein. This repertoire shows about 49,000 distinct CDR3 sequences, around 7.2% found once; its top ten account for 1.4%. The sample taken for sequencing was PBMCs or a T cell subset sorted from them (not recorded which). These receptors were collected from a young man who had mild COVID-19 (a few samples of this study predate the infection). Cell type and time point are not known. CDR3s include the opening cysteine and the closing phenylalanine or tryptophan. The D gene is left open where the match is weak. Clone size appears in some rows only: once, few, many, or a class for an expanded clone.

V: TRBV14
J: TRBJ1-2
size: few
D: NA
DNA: TGTGCCAGCAGCGCGGGTTTGGGTTTTGACTACACCTTC
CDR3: CASSAGLGFDYTF

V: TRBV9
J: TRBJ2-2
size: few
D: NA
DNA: TGTGCCAGCAGCCCAGGGACTGCGAACACCGGGGAGCTGTTTTTT
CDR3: CASSPGTANTGELFF

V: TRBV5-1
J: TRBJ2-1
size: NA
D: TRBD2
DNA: TGCGCCAGCAGCTTAAGACTAGCGGGGGGGCTGGTCAATGAGCAGTTCTTC
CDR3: CASSLRLAGGLVNEQFF

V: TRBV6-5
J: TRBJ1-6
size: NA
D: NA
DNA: TGTGCCAGCAGTTACTCGTCTGGGCACAAAGGGCCCCTCCACTTT
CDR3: CASSYSSGHKGPLHF

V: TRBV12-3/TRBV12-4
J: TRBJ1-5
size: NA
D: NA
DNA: TGTGCCAGCAGTTTTTCCGACAGAGTGCCGCATTTT
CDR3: CASSFSDRVPHF

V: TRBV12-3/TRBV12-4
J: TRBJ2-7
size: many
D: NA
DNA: TGTGCCAGCAGTTATGGCAAGCGGGTAGGGCAGTACTTC
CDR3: CASSYGKRVGQYF

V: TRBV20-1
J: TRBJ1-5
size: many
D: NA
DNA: TGCAGTGCCAGGCAACTCTCCGGCAATCAGCCCCAGCATTTT
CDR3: CSARQLSGNQPQHF

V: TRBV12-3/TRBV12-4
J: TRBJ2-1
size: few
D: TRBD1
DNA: TGTGCCAGCGGCGCGCGGGACAGGGAATTACACAATGAGCAGTTCTTC
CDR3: CASGARDRELHNEQFF

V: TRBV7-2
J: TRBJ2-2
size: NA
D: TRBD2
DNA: TGTGCCAGCAGCTTAACCTCGGGGGGGCTAAACACCGGGGAGCTGTTTTTT
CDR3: CASSLTSGGLNTGELFF

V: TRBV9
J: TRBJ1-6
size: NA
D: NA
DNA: TGTGCCAGCGCGAGCTCCTATAATTCACCCCTCCACTTT
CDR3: CASASSYNSPLHF

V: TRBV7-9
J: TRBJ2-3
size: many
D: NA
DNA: TGTGCCAGCAGCTTATTGCGCACAGATACGCAGTATTTT
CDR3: CASSLLRTDTQYF

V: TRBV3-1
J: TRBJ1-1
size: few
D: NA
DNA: TGTGCCAGCAGCCAAGAGGGGGGGCCGAACACTGAAGCTTTCTTT
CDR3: CASSQEGGPNTEAFF

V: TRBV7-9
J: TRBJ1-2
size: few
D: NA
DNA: TGTGCCAGCAGCTTAGAACCGTATGGCTACACCTTC
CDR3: CASSLEPYGYTF

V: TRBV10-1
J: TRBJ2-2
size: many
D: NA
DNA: TGCGCCAGCAGTGAGAATGCAGGGGTCACCGGGGAGCTGTTTTTT
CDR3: CASSENAGVTGELFF